Detailed here is one T cell receptor (beta chain). What this receptor recognizes is not known. Nothing much larger sits one base from this clone, and base qualities are not available. This specimen comes from a study of STAT3 mutations in large granular lymphocyte leukemia (dated by TCRdb to the late 2010s). About the investigation overall: Roughly half of the T-LGLL patients who were sequenced longitudinally carried canonical activating STAT3 mutations. One or more immunosuppressive therapy regimens were given to more than half of T-LGLL patients, and hematologic response was seen in about 40% of the treated patients. Serial deep sequencing of TCRbeta CDR3 and STAT3 was performed in patients with T-cell large granular lymphocyte leukemia to reconstruct clonal hierarchy and dynamics. From an initial cohort of around 200 LGL patients, roughly 19 representative T-LGLL cases were chosen for longitudinal sequencing of TCRbeta and STAT3. As controls within the study, a couple of patients with natural killer LGL leukemia were also sequenced longitudinally. Patients were sequenced at approximately 3.7 time points on average, with the number of samplings per patient ranging from 2 to 8. Summary of the overall study and its limitations: The linking of therapy response to changes in TCR clonal burden was complicated by variable intervals between samplings and differing treatment regimens. Because no samples were available when a clone first appeared, clonal expansion had to be inferred from samplings taken at other points. In several patients, dominant TCR clone burden exceeded STAT3 mutant burden, suggesting STAT3 mutation arose secondarily within a pre-expanded clone. Persisting codominant clonotypes in some patients meant a small but highly pathogenic clone may have been missed. At least one immunodominant TCRbeta clonotype was identified in every T-LGLL patient, and multiple immunodominant subclonotypes were identified in about half of the T-LGLL patients. In 6 of 18 patients, TCR clonotype switching occurred after therapy, and every newly emerging clone was STAT3 wild type.

TCRbeta libraries were sequenced on an Illumina MiSeq, averaging roughly 44,000 productive templates per sample. The immunoSEQ assay, which uses multiplex PCR amplification, was used to generate TCRbeta CDR3 libraries. In the authors' own workflow: Repertoire diversity was calculated as previously defined, and values close to 0 indicated extremely monoclonal samples. TCRdb retrieved this table from immuneACCESS and kept in-frame rearrangements only. Not all clones are present; in checked studies, unresolved V genes account for under half, and no reason is known for the remainder. The V and J calls and clone size come from that table; D and trimming were worked out from the DNA. For this sample the table gives 16,000 or so clones, of which about four fifths were detected only once. The biggest ten clones account for 8.5% to 10% of the sample. DNA was extracted from blood mononuclear cells, with the same DNA used for both TCR and STAT3 sequencing.

For CDR1 and CDR2, the germline V gene lists KGHSH and LQKENI. The CDR3, cysteine through phenylalanine, is 15 amino acids long. The kept DNA is CDR3 alone, 45 bases in frame from the first base. V is shortened by 3 bases, J by 2 bases, and the region joining them spans 14 bases. The TCR comes from a man in his fifties or sixties with T-cell large granular lymphocyte leukemia. Some clones in this sample may be carry-over from other donors' samples. The age is the age at diagnosis. Material for sequencing was peripheral blood mononuclear cells. The rearrangement joined TRBV18 to TRBJ2-7; a weak D assignment points to TRBD1 (5 bases agree). The CDR3 has the sequence CASSPGEAGTYEQYF. In nucleotide form, the sequence is TGTGCCAGCTCACCGGGTGAGGCAGGGACCTACGAGCAGTACTTC.